The 6 T cell receptor beta chains below all came from one sample that was sequenced in a study of metastatic and nonmetastatic thyroid tumors. MiXCR reprocessed the PCR reads for TCRdb. The sample consists of about 20,000 clones, approximately 24% of them appearing once. Patients underwent thyroid surgery, and none had received any treatment before it. The sequenced material came from tumor tissue. These receptor sequences come from a female donor with papillary thyroid cancer or a benign thyroid nodule (not recorded which). Some clones in this sample may be carry-over from other donors' samples.

In regard to this clone: A junction boundary mismatches the germline segment, possibly from a read error. The rearrangement uses TRBV6-1 and TRBJ2-2; no firm D call. From germline, CDR1 is MNHNS and CDR2 SASEGT. This CDR3 has 12 amino acids. In DNA, the CDR3 is TGTACCAGCAATGGAGACACAGGGGAGCTGTTTTTT. It translates to CTSNGDTGELFF.

In this sample, this clone turned up many times. J is TRBJ2-5 and V is TRBV29-1; D uncertain. This CDR3 is 12 amino acids long. Germline V gene sequence: CDR1 SQVTM, CDR2 ANQGSEA. Between the trimmed V and J ends, which lost 1 base and 7 bases, there was a span of 10 bases. CDR3 amino acids: CSVEVTPSTQYF. For the CDR3, the DNA is TGCAGCGTTGAAGTGACCCCCTCGACCCAGTACTTC.

This clone has a count of ten or more. This rearrangement joins TRBV11-2 to TRBJ1-4, with TRBD1 identical over 10 bases. J gave up 6 bases and V 5 bases, and 6 bases lay outside the gene matches. The germline gives CDR1 SGHAT, CDR2 FQNNGV. The CDR3 covers 15 residues. DNA of the CDR3: TGTGCCAGCAGCCCAACCGGGACAGGGGATGAAAAACTGTTTTTT. It encodes CASSPTGTGDEKLFF.

The rearrangement links TRBV11-2 to TRBJ2-7; D might be TRBD2 (6 bases). The CDR3 sequence is 15 residues long. Germline CDR1 is SGHAT and CDR2 is FQNNGV. Trimming cost V 1 base and J 0 bases, with 10 bases left between them. The CDR3 DNA sequence: TGTGCCAGCAGCTTAGCCGGTAGCGGCTCCTACGAGCAGTACTTC. It specifies CASSLAGSGSYEQYF.

In its sample, this clone was seen many times. Additional DNA sequences in this sample encode the identical CDR3. This chain uses TRBV9 with TRBJ1-5; TRBD1 agrees at 10 bases. V was pared by 4 bases and J by 4 bases, with 5 bases of the junction left unmatched. The CDR3 covers 15 residues. CDR1 and CDR2 (germline): SGDLS, YYNGEE. CDR3 sequence reads: CASSRQGAPNQPQHF. CDR3 in DNA: TGTGCCAGCAGCCGACAGGGGGCGCCGAATCAGCCCCAGCATTTT.

This clone was counted only a few times. The junction differs from germline at one of its ends, possibly a read error. The chain's CDR3 is CANSPGGSYEQYF. CDR3 sequence (DNA): TGTGCCAACAGTCCAGGGGGATCCTACGAGCAGTACTTC. The rearrangement uses TRBV24-1 and TRBJ2-7; 7 positions match TRBD1. CDR3 length: 13 residues. The V gene's germline CDR1 is KGHDR and CDR2 SFDVKD.